Only a few counts were recorded for the clone carrying this TCR beta chain. Its antigen is as yet unknown. The PCR employed 60 Vbeta primers together with 13 Jbeta primers. Libraries were prepared by immunoSEQ multiplex PCR; TCRdb keeps only in-frame clonotypes and omits some of them. Here the sample spans approximately 130,000 clones, less than 10% being singletons. This entry belongs to a study of cytomegalovirus exposure and HLA in healthy donors. This CDR3 comprises 18 residues. V lost 0 bases and J lost 9; bases outside the gene matches: 11. Germline CDR1 and CDR2: SGHRS and YFSETQ. Findings and caveats of the study: It was 150 to 200 TCR beta chains that were listed as cytomegalovirus-associated. Some V segments, TRBV6-2 and TRBV6-3 among them, were indistinguishable and were therefore excluded.

The chain uses TRBV5-1 and TRBJ1-6; 11 bases line up with TRBD1. Sequenced: PBMCs. This TCR came from a woman in her 40s in good health and CMV-seropositive. CDR3 protein: CASSLDIGTGGIFSPLHF. CDR3 DNA: TGCGCCAGCAGCTTGGATATCGGGACAGGGGGAATTTTTTCACCCCTCCACTTT. Drawing the rest from reference TRBV5-1 and TRBJ1-6, the complete variable domain is KAGVTQTPRYLIKTRGQQVTLSCSPISGHRSVSWYQQTPGQGLQFLFEYFSETQRNKGNFPGRFSGRQFSNSRSEMNVSTLELGDSALYLCASSLDIGTGGIFSPLHFGNGTRLTVT.